These 20 T cell receptor beta chains share one sample of origin, sequenced in a study of sequential checkpoint blockade in melanoma. Indicated treatment: randomized to nivolumab then ipilimumab (arm A) or the reverse (arm B). The table came from immunoSEQ multiplex PCR; TCRdb's copy has only in-frame clones and leaves some out. The sample includes thousands of clones, roughly four fifths of them seen just once. Specimen: CD8+ T cells sorted from blood (inferred from file names), collected from a patient given nivolumab and ipilimumab in sequence. These receptors originate from a human donor with melanoma.

V and J are TRBV4-1 and TRBJ1-5, with 8 bases that match TRBD1. Per the germline V gene, CDR1 is MGHRA and CDR2 is YSYEKL. The CDR3 covers 18 residues. V lost 4 bases, J lost 6 bases, and 17 bases stayed unmatched. CDR3 in amino acids: CASSPRFQQGASSQPQHF. DNA of the CDR3: TGCGCCAGCAGCCCAAGATTCCAGCAGGGGGCTTCTAGTCAGCCCCAGCATTTT.

The chain links TRBV27 to TRBJ1-1, with a possible D match to TRBD1 (6 bases). Germline loops: CDR1 MNHEY, CDR2 SMNVEV (reference sequence). This CDR3 contains 13 residues. V lost 8 bases to trimming and J lost 3 bases, with 13 bases between them. CDR3 DNA: TGTGCCAGCGGGTACAGGGCGGACACTGAAGCTTTCTTT. Amino acid sequence: CASGYRADTEAFF.

This rearrangement joins TRBV7-2 to TRBJ2-1, with TRBD2 matching 9 bases. Per the germline V gene, CDR1 is SGHTA and CDR2 is FQGNSA. The CDR3 contains 15 residues. Trimming took 2 bases from V and 3 from J; bases not matched to a gene: 2. CDR3 sequence (DNA): TGTGCCAGCAGCTTAATTAGCGGGAGCTACAATGAGCAGTTCTTC. Residues: CASSLISGSYNEQFF.

The chain has TRBV11-1 and TRBJ1-2; no reliable D call. Trimming took 4 bases from V and 4 from J, leaving 22 bases between them. The CDR3 runs 17 residues. Germline loops: CDR1 SGHAT, CDR2 FQDESV (reference sequence). In nucleotides, the CDR3 is TGTGCCAGCAGCTGTAGGTATGAGGCTGGAAAGACCTATGGCTACACCTTC. Amino acid sequence: CASSCRYEAGKTYGYTF.

The CDR3 nucleotides read TGTGCCAGCAGGGGCCGGGACAACCCCTCCTACGAGCAGTACTTC. This translates into CASRGRDNPSYEQYF. The rearrangement joins TRBV2 to TRBJ2-7; D might be TRBD1 (6 bases). The V gene's germline CDR1 is SNHLY and CDR2 FYNNEI. V lost 6 bases, J lost 0 bases, and 15 bases lay in between. The length of the CDR3 is 15 residues.

V is TRBV6-4 and J is TRBJ2-1; D is unresolved. V was trimmed by 3 bases and J by 3 bases, leaving 6 bases between them. The CDR3 totals 13 residues. Germline CDR1 is MRHNA and CDR2 is SNTAGT. In DNA form, the CDR3 reads TGTGCCAGCAGTGAGAGAGACTACAATGAGCAGTTCTTC. It codes for CASSERDYNEQFF.

V is TRBV11-2 and J is TRBJ2-5; 8 bases are a match to TRBD1. The DNA end lines up better with TRBJ2-7; the J call may be wrong. The V gene's germline CDR1 is SGHAT and CDR2 FQNNGV. This CDR3 region has 16 residues. CDR3 bases: TGTGCCAGCAGCCTAGCAGGGGGCGCTGACTCCTACGAGCAGTACTTC. Protein product: CASSLAGGADSYEQYF.

This chain connects TRBV4-1 to TRBJ1-5, with D possibly being TRBD1 (5 bases). V was pared by 1 base and J by 14 bases, with 18 bases between. The germline CDR1 and CDR2 sequences are MGHRA and YSYEKL. The CDR3 consists of 14 residues. CDR3 in DNA: TGCGCCAGCAGCCAAGTTGGAGGGGACGGCCCTAAGCATTTT. It codes for CASSQVGGDGPKHF.

V usage is TRBV27 and J usage is TRBJ2-1; 10 bases are shared with TRBD2. V dropped 6 bases and J dropped 2; count of bases not matched to a gene: 4. Germline V gene data show CDR1 as MNHEY and CDR2 as SMNVEV (reference sequence). The CDR3 length is 15 residues. The CDR3 sequence: CASSPSGSPYNEQFF. The CDR3, as DNA: TGTGCCAGCAGCCCTAGCGGGAGTCCCTACAATGAGCAGTTCTTC.

The chain joins TRBV11-2 to TRBJ2-5, with TRBD1 matching over 11 bases. The J call could be wrong; TRBJ2-7 is a better fit for the DNA end. This CDR3 comprises 15 residues. The germline gives CDR1 SGHAT, CDR2 FQNNGV. The CDR3 sequence: CASTRDRGYLYEQYF. DNA for the CDR3: TGTGCCAGCACCAGGGACAGGGGGTACCTCTACGAGCAGTACTTC.

J is TRBJ2-7 and V is TRBV4-2; 7 bases are shared with TRBD2. J gave up 5 bases and V 1 base, and 8 bases lay outside the gene matches. The CDR3 is made up of 15 amino acids. Germline CDR1 reads LGHNA; CDR2 reads YNFKEQ. The CDR3 DNA reads TGTGCCAGCAGCCAAGGTGTGACACGGGGGGACGAGCAGTACTTC. This translates into CASSQGVTRGDEQYF.

The chain has TRBV27 and TRBJ2-7; TRBD2 matches at 9 bases. V lost 7 bases, J lost 3 bases, and 4 bases stayed unmatched. CDR1 is MNHEY, CDR2 SMNVEV, per germline (reference sequence). The CDR3 covers 13 residues. The CDR3 spells CASTPREGYEQYF. The CDR3 coding sequence is TGTGCCAGCACACCGCGGGAGGGCTACGAGCAGTACTTC.

The chain recombines TRBV19 with TRBJ2-1; 7 bases are a match to TRBD1. The trim removed 5 bases at V and 3 bases at J, leaving 4 bases unmatched. This CDR3 region has 14 residues. The germline gives CDR1 LNHDA, CDR2 SQIVND (reference sequence). The CDR3 region has the DNA TGTGCCAGTAGTCTCCAGGGGGTCTACAATGAGCAGTTCTTC. Its translation is CASSLQGVYNEQFF. The whole variable domain, filled in from reference TRBV19 and TRBJ2-1, reads DGGITQSPKYLFRKEGQNVTLSCEQNLNHDAMYWYRQDPGQGLRLIYYSQIVNDFQKGDIAEGYSVSREKKESFPLTVTSAQKNPTAFYLCASSLQGVYNEQFFGPGTRLTVL.

The rearrangement uses TRBV7-2 and TRBJ1-6, with 9 positions matching TRBD1. V gave up 5 bases and J gave up 3 bases; unmatched junction bases: 8. The CDR3 covers 17 residues. Germline V gene lookup returns CDR1 SGHTA and CDR2 FQGNSA. CDR3 coding DNA: TGTGCCAGCAGCACCAGGGACAGGGAAATCTATAATTCACCCCTCCACTTT. Protein sequence: CASSTRDREIYNSPLHF.

V and J are TRBV5-1 and TRBJ1-2; 8 nucleotides line up with TRBD1. CDR3 length: 14 residues. V was pared by 6 bases and J by 4 bases, with 8 bases of the junction left unmatched. The germline gives CDR1 SGHRS, CDR2 YFSETQ. The chain's CDR3 is CASTPTGQGYGYTF. The DNA for the CDR3 is TGCGCCAGCACCCCTACCGGACAGGGCTATGGCTACACCTTC.

V usage is TRBV7-9 and J usage is TRBJ1-2, with D perhaps TRBD1 (6 bases). The CDR3 is 14 amino acids. With 0 bases removed from V and 6 bases from J, the gap between germline ends came to 11 bases. Germline V gene lookup returns CDR1 SEHNR and CDR2 FQNEAQ (reference sequence). CDR3 DNA: TGTGCCAGCAGCTTAGCGGACAGAGGCCATGGCTACACCTTC. Its translation: CASSLADRGHGYTF.

The rearrangement links TRBV15 to TRBJ1-5; D is possibly TRBD1 (6 bases). Trimming removed 3 bases from V and 1 base from J, with 13 bases in between. The CDR3 runs to 16 residues. The germline V gene has CDR1 LNHNV and CDR2 YYDKDF (reference sequence). Written as DNA, the CDR3 is TGTGCCACCAGCAGGCGCCAAAGGGGGAGCAATCAGCCCCAGCATTTT. Protein sequence: CATSRRQRGSNQPQHF.

The genes are TRBV10-2 and TRBJ2-7; possibly TRBD2 for D (7 bases). Trimming shortened V by 6 bases and J by 3 bases, and 15 bases separated the two germline ends. The CDR3 consists of 14 residues. Germline CDR1 reads WSHSY; CDR2 reads SAAADI. In nucleotides, the CDR3 is TGCGCCAGCAGGACCCCCGGGGGGCTCTACGAGCAGTACTTC. It is translated as CASRTPGGLYEQYF.

This clone was found once. This chain uses TRBV5-6 with TRBJ1-4, with 7 bases aligning to TRBD1. This CDR3 contains 15 residues. Per germline, CDR1 SGHDT and CDR2 YYEEEE. Trimming at V came to 4 bases and at J to 4 bases, leaving 7 bases not matched to a gene. CDR3 nucleotide sequence: TGTGCCAGCAGCAACACGGGACAGATTAATGAAAAACTGTTTTTT. It translates to CASSNTGQINEKLFF. Supplemented by reference TRBV5-6 and TRBJ1-4, the full variable domain reads DAGVTQSPTHLIKTRGQQVTLRCSPKSGHDTVSWYQQALGQGPQFIFQYYEEEERQRGNFPDRFSGHQFPNYSSELNVNALLLGDSALYLCASSNTGQINEKLFFGSGTQLSVL.

V usage is TRBV7-3 and J usage is TRBJ2-3; a possible D gene is TRBD1 (6 bases). Between the trimmed V and J ends, which lost 4 bases and 4 bases, there was a span of 15 bases. This CDR3 contains 15 residues. CDR1 is SGHTA and CDR2 is FQGTGA in the germline V gene. CDR3 sequence (DNA): TGTGCCAGCAGCTACGGGACAAGGCCACCAGATACGCAGTATTTT. Translating it yields CASSYGTRPPDTQYF.